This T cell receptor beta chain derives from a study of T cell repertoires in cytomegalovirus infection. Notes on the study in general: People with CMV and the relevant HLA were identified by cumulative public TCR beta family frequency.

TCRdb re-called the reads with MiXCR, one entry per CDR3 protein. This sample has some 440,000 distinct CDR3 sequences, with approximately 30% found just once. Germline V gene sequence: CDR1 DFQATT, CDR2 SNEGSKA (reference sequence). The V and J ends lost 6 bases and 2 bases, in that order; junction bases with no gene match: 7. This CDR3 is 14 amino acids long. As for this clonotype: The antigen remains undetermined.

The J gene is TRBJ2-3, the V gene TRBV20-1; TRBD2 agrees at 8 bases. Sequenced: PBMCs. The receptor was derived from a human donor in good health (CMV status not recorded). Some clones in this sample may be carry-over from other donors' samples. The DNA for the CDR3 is TGCAGTGCGGGCGGGGGGCTCTACACAGATACGCAGTATTTT. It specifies CSAGGGLYTDTQYF.